The 27 T cell receptor beta chains below all came from one sample that was sequenced in a study of cytotoxic CD8 clonotypes in ibrutinib-treated CLL. TCRdb's table, derived via immunoSEQ multiplex PCR, lists solely in-frame clones and lacks some. The repertoire holds 130,000 to 150,000 clones, with approximately 90% as singletons. Specimen: PBMCs, collected after 12 months of ibrutinib treatment. Receptor source: a human donor with chronic lymphocytic leukemia.

J is TRBJ2-7 and V is TRBV30; no reliable D call. The germline V gene encodes CDR1 GTSNPN and CDR2 SVGIG (reference sequence). With 0 bases removed from V and 0 bases from J, the gap between germline ends came to 15 bases. The CDR3 is 16 amino acids. DNA for the CDR3: TGTGCCTGGAGTGTATCGTTGACGTTGGTCTCCTACGAGCAGTACTTC. This codes for CAWSVSLTLVSYEQYF. The full variable domain, completed using reference TRBV30 and TRBJ2-7, is SQTIHQWPATLVQPVGSPLSLECTVEGTSNPNLYWYRQAAGRGLQLLFYSVGIGQISSEVPQNLSASRPQDRQFILSSKKLLLSDSGFYLCAWSVSLTLVSYEQYFGPGTRLTVT.

This clone appeared a single time. This chain connects TRBV27 to TRBJ2-5; D is possibly TRBD2 (5 bases). CDR1 is MNHEY and CDR2 is SMNVEV in the germline V gene (reference sequence). Trimming left V 1 base short and J 3 bases short, with 12 bases between. CDR3 length: 15 residues. In DNA, the CDR3 is TGTGCCAGCAGTTTATGGGGAGAACCTGAAGAGACCCAGTACTTC. Its translation is CASSLWGEPEETQYF.

The table lists this clone with many counts. The same CDR3 is also encoded by other DNA sequences in this sample. This chain uses TRBV7-9 with TRBJ1-2; D is undetermined. Germline V gene data show CDR1 as SEHNR and CDR2 as FQNEAQ (reference sequence). Trimming removed 5 bases at V and 7 bases at J, with 14 bases between. This CDR3 is built from 13 residues. CDR3 DNA: TGTGCCAGCAGCCGAGAGGAGGGTCGTGGCTACACCTTC. It is translated as CASSREEGRGYTF.

V usage is TRBV6-6 and J usage is TRBJ1-4, with a possible D match to TRBD1 (5 bases). This CDR3 region has 14 residues. The V end lost 6 bases, the J end lost 4 bases, and 12 bases lay between the germline ends. The germline V gene encodes CDR1 MNHNY and CDR2 SVGAGI (reference sequence). The CDR3 DNA follows: TGTGCCAGCAGGTTGAGGGACTATAATGAAAAACTGTTTTTT. This encodes CASRLRDYNEKLFF.

The genes are TRBV6-5 and TRBJ1-3; D might be TRBD1 (5 bases). CDR3 size: 15 residues. Deletions cut 6 bases from V and 0 bases from J, with 12 bases between. Germline V CDR1 and CDR2: MNHEY, SVGAGI. This CDR3 is CASSPTGPSGNTIYF. The CDR3 DNA follows: TGTGCCAGCAGCCCCACAGGACCCTCTGGAAACACCATATATTTT.

This clone has only one observation. The chain combines TRBV10-1 with TRBJ2-7; maybe TRBD1 (5 bases). This CDR3 comprises 13 residues. V lost 7 bases and J lost 4, with 14 bases in between. CDR1 is WNHNN and CDR2 is SYGVQD in the germline V gene (reference sequence). The CDR3 nucleotides are TGCGCCAGCATGGGGCCAGGGTCGTACGAGCAGTACTTC. It translates to CASMGPGSYEQYF.

The V call is TRBV19, the J call TRBJ2-7; 10 bases agree with TRBD2. Germline V gene data show CDR1 as LNHDA and CDR2 as SQIVND (reference sequence). This CDR3 has 17 amino acids. After removal of 7 bases from V and 4 bases from J, the junction contained 16 bases not matched to a gene. The CDR3: CASTTPSPGTSVYEQYF. The CDR3 nucleotides are TGTGCCAGTACCACACCTTCCCCCGGGACTAGCGTTTACGAGCAGTACTTC.

Notes on this clone: Likely a read error: the CDR3 ends without its conserved phenylalanine or tryptophan. The chain carries TRBV11-3 and TRBJ2-7, with D perhaps matching TRBD1 (6 bases). The CDR3 has 13 amino acids. Germline V gene lookup returns CDR1 SGHNT and CDR2 YENEEA. V was pared by 3 bases and J by 2 bases, with 8 bases between. CDR3 sequence reads: CASSFGTTYEQYL. The CDR3 coding sequence is TGTGCCAGCAGCTTCGGGACAACCTACGAGCAGTACCTC.

V and J are TRBV27 and TRBJ2-1, with D unresolved. The CDR3 is 14 residues long. Germline V gene sequence: CDR1 MNHEY, CDR2 SMNVEV (reference sequence). V was trimmed by 0 bases and J by 6 bases, leaving 9 bases between them. The CDR3: CASSLSPRSNEQFF. As DNA, the CDR3 is TGTGCCAGCAGTTTATCTCCTAGGAGCAATGAGCAGTTCTTC.

This chain connects TRBV25-1 to TRBJ1-1; maybe TRBD1 (5 bases). The V gene lost 0 bases and the J gene lost 3 bases, with 8 bases spanning the gap. The germline CDR1 and CDR2 sequences are MGHDK and SYGVNS. The CDR3 consists of 14 residues. The DNA of the CDR3 is TGTGCCAGCAGTGAATACCCCAGGGACACTGAAGCTTTCTTT. Encoded protein: CASSEYPRDTEAFF.

At least ten counts were recorded for this clone. Distinct nucleotide sequences in the sample also encode this CDR3. This sequence joins TRBV6-5 and TRBJ1-1; D is ambiguous. CDR1 is MNHEY and CDR2 is SVGAGI in the germline V gene. The CDR3 totals 14 residues. Trimming took off 2 bases at V and 1 base at J, with 8 bases between the two ends. The CDR3 DNA is TGTGCCAGCAGTTACGGCCGGAGGAACACTGAAGCTTTCTTT. Protein product: CASSYGRRNTEAFF.

The V gene is TRBV6-6, the J gene TRBJ1-3; possible D gene TRBD1, 5 bases. Germline CDR1 reads MNHNY; CDR2 reads SVGAGI (reference sequence). V was shortened by 5 bases and J by 0 bases, with 11 bases between the two germline ends. There are 15 residues in the CDR3. The CDR3 DNA is TGTGCCAGCAGTCAGACAGCGAGCTCTGGAAACACCATATATTTT. Protein: CASSQTASSGNTIYF.

The chain couples TRBV27 to TRBJ2-7; D unresolved. Trimming pared 4 bases from V and 4 bases from J, leaving 5 bases between. Germline-derived CDR1 and CDR2 are MNHEY and SMNVEV (reference sequence). This CDR3 comprises 11 residues. The CDR3 protein is CASSSGYEQYF. The CDR3 DNA reads TGTGCCAGCAGTTCCGGTTACGAGCAGTACTTC.

V is TRBV19 and J is TRBJ1-3; tentative D call: TRBD1 (5 bases). V gave up 5 bases and J gave up 2 bases, with 13 bases separating them. The CDR3 extends over 15 amino acids. Germline-derived CDR1 and CDR2 are LNHDA and SQIVND (reference sequence). CDR3 residues: CASSPGRWTGNTIYF. As DNA, the CDR3 is TGTGCCAGTAGTCCGGGACGATGGACTGGAAACACCATATATTTT.

The V gene is TRBV18, the J gene TRBJ2-7; 8 positions match TRBD1. This CDR3 has 16 amino acids. CDR1 KGHSH and CDR2 LQKENI come from the germline V gene. Trimming removed 3 bases from V and 2 bases from J; junction bases left unmatched: 9. Here the CDR3 reads CASSPGTGTGPYEQYF. The CDR3 coding sequence is TGTGCCAGCTCACCGGGGACCGGGACAGGCCCCTACGAGCAGTACTTC.

The chain recombines TRBV6-5 with TRBJ1-4; possibly TRBD1 for D (5 bases). The CDR3 runs 13 residues. Trimming pared 8 bases from V and 4 bases from J, leaving 11 bases between. The germline CDR1 and CDR2 sequences are MNHEY and SVGAGI. The CDR3: CASAAGFNEKLFF. The DNA for the CDR3 is TGTGCCAGCGCGGCAGGGTTTAATGAAAAACTGTTTTTT.

J is TRBJ2-3 and V is TRBV6-5; the D gene could be TRBD1 or TRBD2 (5 bases each). CDR3 size: 16 residues. V was cut by 1 base and J by 5 bases, with 16 bases left in between. Germline V gives CDR1 MNHEY, CDR2 SVGAGI. The CDR3 loop is CASSYFRDARGDTQYF. The CDR3 coding sequence is TGTGCCAGCAGTTACTTCCGGGACGCACGGGGAGATACGCAGTATTTT.

The chain combines TRBV29-1 with TRBJ1-4, with no clear D. Trimming left V 5 bases short and J 4 bases short, with 5 bases between. Germline CDR1 and CDR2: SQVTM and ANQGSEA. The CDR3 sequence is 11 residues long. The CDR3: CSVHHNEKLFF. For the CDR3, the DNA is TGCAGCGTTCATCATAATGAAAAACTGTTTTTT.

The sample holds one count of this clone. The gene calls are TRBV7-2 and TRBJ2-7, with 8 bases identical to TRBD2. CDR3 length equals 14 residues. Per the germline V gene, CDR1 is SGHTA and CDR2 is FQGNSA. V dropped 3 bases and J dropped 4; count of bases not matched to a gene: 5. The CDR3 spells CASSFSGRMYEQYF. Here the CDR3 DNA reads TGTGCCAGCAGCTTCAGCGGGAGAATGTACGAGCAGTACTTC.

V usage is TRBV28 and J usage is TRBJ2-7; tentatively, D is TRBD1 or TRBD2 (5 bases each). CDR1 and CDR2 (germline): MDHEN, SYDVKM. V lost 6 bases to trimming and J lost 3 bases, with 6 bases between them. The CDR3 is 11 amino acids. CDR3 sequence (DNA): TGTGCCAGCAGGGGGGACTACGAGCAGTACTTC. This translates into CASRGDYEQYF.

This chain uses TRBV5-8 with TRBJ1-2; D possibly corresponds to TRBD1 (6 bases). Germline-derived CDR1 and CDR2 are SGHTS and YDEGEE. This CDR3 comprises 12 residues. V lost 6 bases, J lost 8 bases, and 14 bases lay in between. The CDR3 nucleotides read TGTGCCAGCAAGCGGACAGTGAGCGGCTACACCTTC. This encodes CASKRTVSGYTF.

The CDR3 protein is CASSVGPEFLTQNIQYF. The CDR3, as DNA: TGTGCCAGCAGCGTAGGTCCGGAATTCTTAACTCAAAACATTCAGTACTTC. The chain links TRBV9 to TRBJ2-4, with no clear D. Germline V gene data show CDR1 as SGDLS and CDR2 as YYNGEE. The CDR3 totals 17 residues. The V end lost 0 bases, the J end lost 5 bases, and 18 bases lay between the germline ends.

This clone was detected only once. The J gene is TRBJ2-1, the V gene TRBV30; 7 bases fit TRBD2. The CDR3 is 15 residues long. The trim removed 0 bases at V and 6 bases at J, leaving 8 bases unmatched. Germline values: CDR1 GTSNPN, CDR2 SVGIG (reference sequence). The CDR3 here is CAWSVTAGVGNEQFF. The CDR3 coding sequence is TGTGCCTGGAGTGTAACGGCGGGAGTGGGCAATGAGCAGTTCTTC.

The CDR3 spells CASSLKASGAYNEQFF. The CDR3 region has the DNA TGTGCCAGCAGCTTAAAGGCTAGCGGAGCGTACAATGAGCAGTTCTTC. The chain uses TRBV7-9 and TRBJ2-1; 7 positions match TRBD2. Germline V gene lookup returns CDR1 SEHNR and CDR2 FQNEAQ (reference sequence). J gave up 4 bases and V 2 bases, and 8 bases lay outside the gene matches. This CDR3 is 16 amino acids long.

The gene calls are TRBV19 and TRBJ1-1; D not certain. From germline, CDR1 is LNHDA and CDR2 SQIVND (reference sequence). V lost 10 bases and J lost 4, with 16 bases in between. The CDR3 sequence is 13 residues long. The CDR3 is CATRNGESTEAFF. The CDR3 region has the DNA TGTGCCACTAGAAATGGGGAAAGCACTGAAGCTTTCTTT. Looking up the rest from reference TRBV19 and TRBJ1-1 gives the full variable domain: DGGITQSPKYLFRKEGQNVTLSCEQNLNHDAMYWYRQDPGQGLRLIYYSQIVNDFQKGDIAEGYSVSREKKESFPLTVTSAQKNPTAFYLCATRNGESTEAFFGQGTRLTVV.

The chain links TRBV13 to TRBJ2-7, with 7 bases matching TRBD1. The CDR3 runs 15 residues. Germline values: CDR1 PRHDT, CDR2 FYEKMQ (reference sequence). J was trimmed by 3 bases and V by 1 base; bases with no gene match: 6. For the CDR3, the DNA is TGTGCCAGCAGCTTAGTTCCAGGGGGAATCTACGAGCAGTACTTC. Its protein product is CASSLVPGGIYEQYF.

Remarks on this clone: At one end, the junction sequence differs from germline, possibly due to a read error. J is TRBJ2-2 and V is TRBV2; 9 bases are a match to TRBD2. There are 17 residues in the CDR3. Germline-derived CDR1 and CDR2 are SNHLY and FYNNEI. This chain's CDR3 is CSSTALSGGSNTGELFF. In DNA form, the CDR3 reads TGTTCCAGCACCGCCCTTAGCGGGGGCTCGAACACCGGGGAGCTGTTTTTT.